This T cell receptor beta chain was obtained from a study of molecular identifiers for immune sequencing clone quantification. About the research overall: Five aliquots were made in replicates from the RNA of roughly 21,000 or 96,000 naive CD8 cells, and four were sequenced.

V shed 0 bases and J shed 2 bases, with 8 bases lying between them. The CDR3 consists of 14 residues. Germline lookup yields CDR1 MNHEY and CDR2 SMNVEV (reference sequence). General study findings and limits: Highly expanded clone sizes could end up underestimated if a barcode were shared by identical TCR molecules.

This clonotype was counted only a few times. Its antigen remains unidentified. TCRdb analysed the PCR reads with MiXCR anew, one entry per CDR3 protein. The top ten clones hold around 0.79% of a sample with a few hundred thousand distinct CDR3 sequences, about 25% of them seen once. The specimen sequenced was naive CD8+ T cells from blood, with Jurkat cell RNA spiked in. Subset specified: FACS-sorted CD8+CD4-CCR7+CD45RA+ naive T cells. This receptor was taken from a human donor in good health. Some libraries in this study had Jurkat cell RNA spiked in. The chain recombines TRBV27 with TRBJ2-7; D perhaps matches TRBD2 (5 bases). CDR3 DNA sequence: TGTGCCAGCAGTTTATCAGCGGCAGCCTACGAGCAGTACTTC. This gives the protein CASSLSAAAYEQYF.